The rows below give T cell receptor beta chains drawn from one sample of a study of blood T cell repertoires in COVID-19. Generated by immunoSEQ multiplex PCR, the TCRdb table keeps only in-frame clones and is missing some. Here the sample spans some 69,000 clones, roughly 80% being singletons. Sequencing was done on a sample of peripheral blood. Source of these receptors: a woman between 65 and 79 years old with acute or convalescent COVID-19. Each CDR3 is given with its conserved first and last residue. Fields, in order: clone size, D gene, J gene, V gene, CDR3 protein, CDR3 DNA. A D gene is named only where the DNA matches it firmly. For some rows the clone size is stated as once, few or many, or as a class when expanded; others skip it.

size: .
D: .
J: TRBJ2-7
V: TRBV5-1
CDR3: CASSLDGQRYEQYF
DNA: TGCGCCAGCAGCTTGGATGGACAAAGATACGAGCAGTACTTC

size: .
D: TRBD1
J: TRBJ2-7
V: TRBV11-2
CDR3: CASSFTGQGYEQYF
DNA: TGTGCCAGCAGCTTTACGGGACAGGGATACGAGCAGTACTTC

size: .
D: TRBD2
J: TRBJ2-5
V: TRBV27
CDR3: CATNGLAGGSQETQYF
DNA: TGTGCCACCAACGGACTAGCGGGAGGGTCCCAAGAGACCCAGTACTTC

size: .
D: .
J: TRBJ2-3
V: TRBV5-1
CDR3: CASSLGLDTQYF
DNA: TGCGCCAGCAGCTTGGGACTGGATACGCAGTATTTT

size: .
D: .
J: TRBJ2-3
V: TRBV5-4
CDR3: CASSLGLRGDTQYF
DNA: TGTGCCAGCAGCTTGGGACTACGCGGGGATACGCAGTATTTT

size: few
D: .
J: TRBJ2-5
V: TRBV30
CDR3: CAWSFTGTLQETQYF
DNA: TGTGCCTGGAGTTTTACCGGGACACTCCAAGAGACCCAGTACTTC

size: few
D: TRBD2
J: TRBJ2-7
V: TRBV27
CDR3: CASSPGLAGGPYEQYF
DNA: TGTGCCAGCAGTCCCGGACTAGCGGGAGGGCCGTACGAGCAGTACTTC

size: .
D: TRBD2
J: TRBJ2-5
V: TRBV15
CDR3: CATSGTSGRGTQYF
DNA: TGTGCCACCAGCGGGACTAGCGGGAGGGGGACCCAGTACTTC

size: .
D: TRBD1
J: TRBJ1-5
V: TRBV19
CDR3: CASQEGAGGRNQPQHF
DNA: TGTGCCAGCCAAGAGGGGGCAGGGGGCCGCAATCAGCCCCAGCATTTT

size: once
D: .
J: TRBJ2-2
V: TRBV28
CDR3: CASSPLSGTGELFF
DNA: TGTGCCAGCAGTCCGCTCAGTGGCACCGGGGAGCTGTTTTTT

size: .
D: .
J: TRBJ1-5
V: TRBV2
CDR3: CASSRQPSNQPQHF
DNA: TGTGCCAGCAGTAGACAGCCTAGCAATCAGCCCCAGCATTTT

size: .
D: TRBD2
J: TRBJ2-7
V: TRBV5-1
CDR3: CASSQGLAGTYEQYF
DNA: TGCGCCAGCAGCCAGGGACTAGCGGGTACCTACGAGCAGTACTTC

size: .
D: .
J: TRBJ1-2
V: TRBV12-3/TRBV12-4
CDR3: CASSLTNYGYTF
DNA: TGTGCCAGCAGTCTCACAAACTATGGCTACACCTTC

size: once
D: TRBD1
J: TRBJ1-6
V: TRBV6-5
CDR3: CASSQQGSSPLHF
DNA: TGTGCCAGCAGTCAACAGGGGAGTTCACCCCTCCACTTT

size: .
D: .
J: TRBJ1-4
V: TRBV7-8
CDR3: CASRGGTNEKLFF
DNA: TGTGCCAGCAGGGGGGGGACGAATGAAAAACTGTTTTTT

size: .
D: TRBD1
J: TRBJ1-6
V: TRBV28
CDR3: CASSLGQGENSPLHF
DNA: TGTGCCAGCAGTTTGGGACAGGGGGAGAATTCACCCCTCCACTTT

size: .
D: .
J: TRBJ2-7
V: TRBV28
CDR3: CASSLILASYEQYF
DNA: TGTGCCAGCAGTTTAATCCTAGCTTCCTACGAGCAGTACTTC

size: .
D: TRBD1
J: TRBJ2-7
V: TRBV27
CDR3: CATQLTTGRNYEQYF
DNA: TGTGCCACCCAACTAACGACAGGGCGAAACTACGAGCAGTACTTC

size: .
D: .
J: TRBJ2-7
V: TRBV5-1
CDR3: CASSWSLTVNYEQYF
DNA: TGCGCCAGCAGCTGGTCTTTGACAGTAAACTACGAGCAGTACTTC

size: .
D: TRBD1
J: TRBJ1-5
V: TRBV18
CDR3: CASSPTGDRGQPQHF
DNA: TGTGCCAGCTCACCAACTGGGGACAGGGGGCAGCCCCAGCATTTT

size: few
D: .
J: TRBJ2-5
V: TRBV2
CDR3: CASRPPRETQYF
DNA: TGTGCCAGCAGACCCCCCCGGGAGACCCAGTACTTC

size: .
D: .
J: TRBJ1-6
V: TRBV15
CDR3: CATSRDRQWRVSYNSPLHF
DNA: TGTGCCACCAGCAGAGATCGACAGTGGAGGGTTTCCTATAATTCACCCCTCCACTTT

size: few
D: .
J: TRBJ1-6
V: TRBV19
CDR3: CASSISGIGGNSPLHF
DNA: TGTGCCAGTAGTATCTCCGGCATCGGGGGAAATTCACCCCTCCACTTT

size: .
D: TRBD2
J: TRBJ2-3
V: TRBV3-1/TRBV3-2
CDR3: CASSPRTSGRAGDTQYF
DNA: TGTGCCAGCAGCCCCCGGACTAGCGGGAGGGCAGGGGATACGCAGTATTTT

size: .
D: .
J: TRBJ1-5
V: TRBV19
CDR3: CASSIQLIYSNQPQHF
DNA: TGTGCCAGTAGTATTCAGTTGATATATAGCAATCAGCCCCAGCATTTT

size: .
D: .
J: TRBJ1-2
V: TRBV11-3
CDR3: CASSPRQARNYGYTF
DNA: TGTGCCAGCAGCCCCAGACAGGCGAGGAACTATGGCTACACCTTC

size: .
D: .
J: TRBJ2-7
V: TRBV19
CDR3: CASSARRSWEQYF
DNA: TGTGCCAGTAGTGCCCGTCGGTCGTGGGAGCAGTACTTC

size: .
D: .
J: TRBJ1-2
V: TRBV9
CDR3: CASSTYRVGDYGYTF
DNA: TGTGCCAGCAGCACCTACCGCGTCGGGGACTATGGCTACACCTTC

size: .
D: TRBD2
J: TRBJ2-1
V: TRBV18
CDR3: CASSPPSGSSYNEQFF
DNA: TGTGCCAGCTCACCACCTAGCGGGAGCTCCTACAATGAGCAGTTCTTC

size: .
D: .
J: TRBJ2-3
V: TRBV7-9
CDR3: CASSPSLWTDTDTQYF
DNA: TGTGCCAGCAGCCCTAGCCTGTGGACAGACACAGATACGCAGTATTTT

size: .
D: TRBD1
J: TRBJ2-7
V: TRBV5-1
CDR3: CASSFGQGSSYEQYF
DNA: TGCGCCAGCAGCTTCGGACAGGGCAGCTCCTACGAGCAGTACTTC

size: .
D: TRBD1
J: TRBJ1-5
V: TRBV19
CDR3: CASRTGQGAYQPQHF
DNA: TGTGCCAGTAGGACCGGACAGGGGGCGTATCAGCCCCAGCATTTT

size: .
D: TRBD1
J: TRBJ2-5
V: TRBV27
CDR3: CASKWGTGANQETQYF
DNA: TGTGCCAGCAAATGGGGGACAGGGGCGAATCAAGAGACCCAGTACTTC